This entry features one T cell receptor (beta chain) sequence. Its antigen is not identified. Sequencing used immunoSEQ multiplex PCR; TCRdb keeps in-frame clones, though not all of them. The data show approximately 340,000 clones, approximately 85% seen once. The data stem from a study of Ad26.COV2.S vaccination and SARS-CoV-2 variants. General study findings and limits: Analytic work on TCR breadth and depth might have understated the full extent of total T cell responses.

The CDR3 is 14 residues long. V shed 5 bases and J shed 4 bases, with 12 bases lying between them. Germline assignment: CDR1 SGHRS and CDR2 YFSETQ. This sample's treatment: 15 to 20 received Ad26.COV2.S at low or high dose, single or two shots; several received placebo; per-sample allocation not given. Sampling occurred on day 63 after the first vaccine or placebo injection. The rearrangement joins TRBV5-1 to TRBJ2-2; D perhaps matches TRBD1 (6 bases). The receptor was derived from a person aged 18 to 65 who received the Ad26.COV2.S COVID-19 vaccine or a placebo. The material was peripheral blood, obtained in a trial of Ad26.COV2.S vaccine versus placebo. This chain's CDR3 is CASRGQGSTGELFF. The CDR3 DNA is TGCGCCAGCAGAGGGCAGGGGTCCACCGGGGAGCTGTTTTTT.